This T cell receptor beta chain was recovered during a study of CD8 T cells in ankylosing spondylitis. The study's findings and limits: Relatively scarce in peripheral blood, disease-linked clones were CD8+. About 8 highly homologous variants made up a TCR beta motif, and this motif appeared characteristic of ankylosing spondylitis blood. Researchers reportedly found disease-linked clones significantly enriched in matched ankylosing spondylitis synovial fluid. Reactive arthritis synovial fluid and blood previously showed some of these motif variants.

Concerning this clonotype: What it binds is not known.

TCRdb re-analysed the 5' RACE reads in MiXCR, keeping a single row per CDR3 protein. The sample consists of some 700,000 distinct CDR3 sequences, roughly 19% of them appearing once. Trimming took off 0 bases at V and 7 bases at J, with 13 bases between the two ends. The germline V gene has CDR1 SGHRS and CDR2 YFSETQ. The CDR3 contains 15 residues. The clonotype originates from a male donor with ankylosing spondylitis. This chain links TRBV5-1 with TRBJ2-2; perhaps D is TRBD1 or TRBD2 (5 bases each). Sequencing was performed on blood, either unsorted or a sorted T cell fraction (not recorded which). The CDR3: CASSLEGPNGGELFF. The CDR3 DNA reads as TGCGCCAGCAGCTTGGAGGGACCCAACGGCGGGGAGCTGTTTTTT.